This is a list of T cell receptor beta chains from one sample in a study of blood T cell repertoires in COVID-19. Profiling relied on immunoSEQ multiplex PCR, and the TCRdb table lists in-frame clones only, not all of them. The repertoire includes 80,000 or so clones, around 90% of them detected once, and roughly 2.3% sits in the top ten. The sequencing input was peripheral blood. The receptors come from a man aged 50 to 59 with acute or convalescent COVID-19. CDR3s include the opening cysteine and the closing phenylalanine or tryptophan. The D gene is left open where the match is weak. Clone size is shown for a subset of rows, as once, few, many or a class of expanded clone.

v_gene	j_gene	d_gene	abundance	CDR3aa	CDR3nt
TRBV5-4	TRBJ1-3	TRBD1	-	CASSLNWDSFSGNTIYF	TGTGCCAGCAGCTTGAACTGGGACAGCTTCTCTGGAAACACCATATATTTT
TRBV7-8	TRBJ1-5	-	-	CATARQEGNQPQHF	TGTGCCACCGCGAGGCAGGAGGGCAATCAGCCCCAGCATTTT
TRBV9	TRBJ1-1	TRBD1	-	CASSVATGSNTEAFF	TGTGCCAGCAGCGTGGCGACAGGGTCGAACACTGAAGCTTTCTTT
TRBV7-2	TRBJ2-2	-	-	CASSSSPGHFRAGELFF	TGTGCCAGCAGCTCTAGCCCCGGGCACTTTAGGGCCGGGGAGCTGTTTTTT
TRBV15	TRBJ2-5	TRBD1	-	CATSREGEGQGAQYF	TGTGCCACCAGCAGAGAAGGGGAGGGACAGGGGGCCCAGTACTTC
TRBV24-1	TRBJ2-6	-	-	CATSGGAGANVLTF	TGTGCCACCAGTGGGGGGGCTGGGGCCAACGTCCTGACTTTC
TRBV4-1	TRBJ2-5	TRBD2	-	CASSQEVGTSGYLQETQYF	TGCGCCAGCAGCCAAGAGGTGGGGACTAGCGGGTACCTCCAAGAGACCCAGTACTTC
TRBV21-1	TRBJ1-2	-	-	CASSKVTESQGSGGYTF	TGTGCCAGCAGCAAAGTTACCGAGAGCCAGGGATCGGGTGGCTACACCTTC
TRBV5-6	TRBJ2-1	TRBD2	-	CASSALLAGGWDEQFF	TGTGCCAGCAGCGCCCTCCTAGCGGGGGGCTGGGATGAGCAGTTCTTC
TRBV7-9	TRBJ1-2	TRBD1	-	CASSRDSPNYGYTF	TGTGCCAGCAGCCGGGACAGCCCTAACTATGGCTACACCTTC
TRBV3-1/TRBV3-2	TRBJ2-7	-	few	CASGQTEQYF	TGTGCCAGCGGACAGACCGAGCAGTACTTC
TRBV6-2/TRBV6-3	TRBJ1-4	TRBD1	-	CASSYATGGNEKLFF	TGTGCCAGCAGTTACGCGACAGGGGGTAATGAAAAACTGTTTTTT
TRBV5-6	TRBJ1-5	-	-	CASSRTDQPQHF	TGTGCCAGCAGTAGAACAGATCAGCCCCAGCATTTT
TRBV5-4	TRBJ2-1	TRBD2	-	CASSLVREGPNEQFF	TGTGCCAGCAGCTTGGTGCGGGAGGGCCCTAATGAGCAGTTCTTC
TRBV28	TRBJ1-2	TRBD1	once	CASRTGTGFYGYTF	TGTGCCAGCAGGACCGGGACAGGGTTCTATGGCTACACCTTC